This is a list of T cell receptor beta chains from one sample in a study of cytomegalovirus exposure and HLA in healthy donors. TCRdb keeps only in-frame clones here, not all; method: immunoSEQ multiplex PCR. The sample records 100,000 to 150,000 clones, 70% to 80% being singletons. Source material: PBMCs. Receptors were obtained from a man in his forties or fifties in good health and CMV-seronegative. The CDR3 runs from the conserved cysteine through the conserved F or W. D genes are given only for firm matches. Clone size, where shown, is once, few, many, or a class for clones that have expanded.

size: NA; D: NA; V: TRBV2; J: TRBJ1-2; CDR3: CASSDDGYTF; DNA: TGTGCCAGCAGTGACGATGGCTACACCTTC
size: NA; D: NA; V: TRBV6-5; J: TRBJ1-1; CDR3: CASKQNTEAFF; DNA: TGTGCCAGCAAACAGAACACTGAAGCTTTCTTT
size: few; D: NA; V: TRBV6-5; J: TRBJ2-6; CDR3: CASSYSRGRGANVLTF; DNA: TGTGCCAGCAGTTACTCAAGAGGGCGTGGGGCCAACGTCCTGACTTTC
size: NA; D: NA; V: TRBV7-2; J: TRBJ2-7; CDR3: CASSVAGTIYEQYF; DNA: TGTGCCAGCAGCGTTGCCGGGACAATCTACGAGCAGTACTTC
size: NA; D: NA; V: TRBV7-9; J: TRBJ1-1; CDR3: CASSFEGQNTEAFF; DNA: TGTGCCAGCAGCTTCGAGGGACAGAACACTGAAGCTTTCTTT
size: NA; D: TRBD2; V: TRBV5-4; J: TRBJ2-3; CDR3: CASRPGLADTDTQYF; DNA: TGTGCCAGCAGACCGGGACTAGCGGACACAGATACGCAGTATTTT
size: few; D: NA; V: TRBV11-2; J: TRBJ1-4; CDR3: CASSLGQITNEKLFF; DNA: TGTGCCAGCAGCTTAGGACAGATAACTAATGAAAAACTGTTTTTT
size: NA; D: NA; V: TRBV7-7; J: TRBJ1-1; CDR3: CAAPAVPNYLNTEAFF; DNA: TGTGCCGCACCTGCGGTGCCGAACTATTTGAACACTGAAGCTTTCTTT
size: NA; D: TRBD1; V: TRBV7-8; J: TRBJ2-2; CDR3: CASSPGRTGIGELFF; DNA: TGTGCCAGCAGCCCGGGACGGACAGGGATCGGGGAGCTGTTTTTT
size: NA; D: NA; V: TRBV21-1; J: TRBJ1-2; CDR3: CASSNSHRLNYGYTF; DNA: TGTGCCAGCAGCAATTCGCACAGGCTAAACTATGGCTACACCTTC
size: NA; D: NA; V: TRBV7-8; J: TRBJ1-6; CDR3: CASSFETATNSPLHF; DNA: TGTGCCAGCAGCTTTGAGACAGCCACAAATTCACCCCTCCACTTT
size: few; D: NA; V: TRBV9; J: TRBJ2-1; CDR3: CASSVGQGNYNEQFF; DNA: TGTGCCAGCAGCGTAGGGCAGGGGAACTACAATGAGCAGTTCTTC
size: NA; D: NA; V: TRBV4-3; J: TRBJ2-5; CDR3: CASSKTGGGRETQYF; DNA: TGCGCCAGCAGCAAAACAGGGGGGGGAAGAGAGACCCAGTACTTC
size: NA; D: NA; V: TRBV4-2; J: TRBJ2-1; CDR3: CASSQPGGLNEQFF; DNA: TGTGCCAGCAGCCAACCGGGGGGCCTCAATGAGCAGTTCTTC
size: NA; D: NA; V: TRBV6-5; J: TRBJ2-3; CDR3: CASSYRSGVSTDTQYF; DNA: TGTGCCAGCAGTTACAGGTCCGGGGTGAGCACAGATACGCAGTATTTT
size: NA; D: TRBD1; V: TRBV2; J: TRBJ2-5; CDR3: CASSLLGQETQYF; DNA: TGTGCCAGCTCTTTACTGGGACAGGAGACCCAGTACTTC
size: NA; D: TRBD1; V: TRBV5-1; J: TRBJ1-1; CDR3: CASSPGQGSITEAFF; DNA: TGCGCCAGCAGCCCCGGACAGGGTTCCATAACTGAAGCTTTCTTT
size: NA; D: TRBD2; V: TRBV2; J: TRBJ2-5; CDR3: CASSEGGAGGTQYF; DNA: TGTGCCAGCAGTGAGGGAGGGGCCGGCGGGACCCAGTACTTC
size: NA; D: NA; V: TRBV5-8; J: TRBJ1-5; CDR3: CASSSRILVGQPQHF; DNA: TGTGCCAGCAGCTCCCGAATCCTAGTTGGTCAGCCCCAGCATTTT
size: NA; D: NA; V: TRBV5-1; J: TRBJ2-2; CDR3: CASSLRGVSPSNTGELFF; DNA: TGCGCCAGCAGCTTGCGCGGCGTCTCCCCCTCGAACACCGGGGAGCTGTTTTTT
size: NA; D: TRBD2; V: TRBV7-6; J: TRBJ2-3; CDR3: CASSAGVYSDTQYF; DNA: TGTGCCAGCAGTGCGGGGGTATATTCAGATACGCAGTATTTT
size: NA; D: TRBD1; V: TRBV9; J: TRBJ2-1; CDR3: CASSVAGTGGKDEQFF; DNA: TGTGCCAGCAGCGTGGCCGGGACAGGGGGCAAAGATGAGCAGTTCTTC
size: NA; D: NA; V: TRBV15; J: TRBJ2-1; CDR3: CATSRDLRRNEQFF; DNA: TGTGCCACCAGCAGAGATCTCCGGAGGAATGAGCAGTTCTTC
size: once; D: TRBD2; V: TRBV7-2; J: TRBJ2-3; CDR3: CASSLGGGAGIRTDTQYF; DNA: TGTGCCAGCAGCTTAGGGGGAGGAGCGGGAATACGCACAGATACGCAGTATTTT
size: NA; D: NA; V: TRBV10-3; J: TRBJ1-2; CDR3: CAISLGRVDGYTF; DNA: TGTGCCATCAGCCTAGGGAGGGTTGATGGCTACACCTTC
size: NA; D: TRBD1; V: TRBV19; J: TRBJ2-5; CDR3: CASREPGQGFTQYF; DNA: TGTGCCAGTAGAGAACCGGGACAGGGTTTCACCCAGTACTTC
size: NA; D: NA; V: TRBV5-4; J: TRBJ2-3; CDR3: CASSLGGGAGTDTQYF; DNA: TGTGCCAGCAGCTTGGGAGGGGGGGCCGGCACAGACACGCAGTATTTT
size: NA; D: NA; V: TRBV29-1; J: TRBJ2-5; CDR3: CSVDGGQETQYF; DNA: TGCAGCGTTGATGGCGGACAAGAGACCCAGTACTTC
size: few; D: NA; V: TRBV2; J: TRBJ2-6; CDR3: CASWVEGFGAGANVLTF; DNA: TGTGCCAGCTGGGTCGAGGGTTTCGGAGCTGGGGCCAACGTCCTGACTTTC
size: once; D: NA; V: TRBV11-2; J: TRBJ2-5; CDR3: CASSFQLTETQYF; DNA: TGTGCCAGCAGCTTTCAACTTACAGAGACCCAGTACTTC
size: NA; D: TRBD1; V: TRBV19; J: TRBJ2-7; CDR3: CASSIEMAGQVYEQYF; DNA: TGTGCCAGTAGTATAGAAATGGCAGGACAGGTCTACGAGCAGTACTTC
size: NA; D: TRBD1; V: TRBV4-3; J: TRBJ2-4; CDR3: CASSQARDRQNIQYF; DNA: TGCGCCAGCAGCCAAGCCCGGGACAGACAAAACATTCAGTACTTC
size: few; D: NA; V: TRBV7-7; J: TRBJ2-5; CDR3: CASSPTVQETQYF; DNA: TGTGCCAGCAGCCCAACAGTCCAAGAGACCCAGTACTTC
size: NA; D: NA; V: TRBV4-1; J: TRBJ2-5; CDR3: CASSQGNTLEETQYF; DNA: TGCGCCAGCAGCCAAGGAAATACCCTGGAGGAGACCCAGTACTTC
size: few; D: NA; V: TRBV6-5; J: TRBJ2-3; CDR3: CASSLRNRATDTQYF; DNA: TGTGCCAGCAGTCTCCGAAACAGGGCAACAGATACGCAGTATTTT
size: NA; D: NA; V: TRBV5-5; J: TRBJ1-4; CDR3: CASSLDPGISEKLFF; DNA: TGTGCCAGCAGCTTGGATCCAGGGATTTCCGAAAAACTGTTTTTT
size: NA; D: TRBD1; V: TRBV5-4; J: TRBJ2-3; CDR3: CASSGGTGDTDTQYF; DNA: TGTGCCAGCAGCGGGGGGACAGGGGACACAGATACGCAGTATTTT
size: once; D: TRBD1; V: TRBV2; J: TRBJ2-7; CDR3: CASSPGQGREQYF; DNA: TGTGCCAGCAGCCCGGGACAGGGTCGCGAGCAGTACTTC
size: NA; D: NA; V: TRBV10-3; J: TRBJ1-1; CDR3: CAISESDIRGVTEAFF; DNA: TGTGCCATCAGTGAGTCGGACATACGCGGGGTCACTGAAGCTTTCTTT
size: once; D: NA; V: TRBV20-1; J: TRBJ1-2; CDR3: CSARGGGYTF; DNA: TGCAGTGCTAGGGGAGGCGGCTACACCTTC
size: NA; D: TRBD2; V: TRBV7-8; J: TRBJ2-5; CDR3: CASRERGGSETQYF; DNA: TGTGCCAGCAGGGAGCGGGGGGGGTCAGAGACCCAGTACTTC
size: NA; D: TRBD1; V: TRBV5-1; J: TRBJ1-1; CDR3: CASSLRPAGGMNTEAFF; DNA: TGCGCCAGCAGCTTAAGGCCGGCAGGGGGCATGAACACTGAAGCTTTCTTT
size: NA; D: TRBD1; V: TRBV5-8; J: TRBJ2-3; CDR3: CASSADRGGGTDTQYF; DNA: TGTGCCAGCAGCGCGGACAGGGGAGGAGGGACAGATACGCAGTATTTT
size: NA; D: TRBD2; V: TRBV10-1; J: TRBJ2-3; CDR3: CASSDGPRLAAVNTDTQYF; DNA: TGCGCCAGCAGTGATGGCCCGAGACTAGCGGCGGTAAACACAGATACGCAGTATTTT
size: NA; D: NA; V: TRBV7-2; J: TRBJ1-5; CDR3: CASSAGGWGQHF; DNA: TGTGCCAGCAGCGCCGGGGGATGGGGGCAGCATTTT
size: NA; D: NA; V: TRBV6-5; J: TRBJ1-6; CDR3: CASSPFDRDNSPLHF; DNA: TGTGCCAGCAGTCCCTTTGACAGAGACAATTCACCCCTCCACTTT